What follows describes a single T cell receptor beta chain. No antigen is known for it. No base-level quality is on record; no much larger clone is a single base apart. The CDR3 covers 14 residues, taking in both the cysteine and the phenylalanine. Left in the record is the CDR3 DNA by itself, 42 bases read in frame from the first base. Taken from the germline V gene, the CDR1 and CDR2 loops are WSHSY and SAAADI. Trimming accounts for 6 bases at V and 3 bases at J, while the number of junction bases matched to no gene is 5. TCR CDR3 regions were amplified from genomic DNA by multiplex PCR using the deep immunoSEQ assay. For each cell subset, the extracted genomic DNA was distributed evenly across all wells of several immunoSEQ 96-well plates, and each plate served as one replicate. For sorted subsets, each replicate PCR was loaded with roughly 0.2 ug genomic DNA, equivalent to 30,000 or so T cell genomes. Purified libraries were quantified with a Qubit 3.0 fluorometer, sized on a Bioanalyzer 2100, and re-quantified with the KAPA Library Quantification kit. Each immunoSEQ 96-well plate was sequenced on its own single-read 150-cycle Illumina NextSeq 550 flow cell. Regarding the original processing steps: Because the immunoSEQ output held only junctional sequences and lacked quality scores, the filtering could not match the filtering applied to full-length reads. To assign V/J genes and CDR3, sequences were annotated using PyIR, a Python wrapper for IgBLAST v1.9, with IMGT germline references. Reads were filtered out if the reads had weak V/J assignments (E-value above 1e-6), no CDR3, stop codons, out-of-frame junctions, or ambiguous translated residues. V3J clonotypes were defined as sequences sharing an identical inferred V gene, J gene, and CDR3 amino acid sequence. Percentage overlap between repertoires was calculated by dividing the number of shared unique clonotypes by the size of the smaller repertoire. Repertoire richness was assessed with RTK rarefaction, the Chao1 estimator, and Recon v2.1 estimates of unobserved clonotypes. For all TCRbeta clonotypes obtained by the gDNA method from a few donors, generation probabilities were computed with OLGA. TCRdb carries this immuneACCESS record with in-frame sequences only. Its versions omit some clonotypes, under half of them owing to an unresolved V gene in the studies checked, with the rest unexplained. V and J calls and clone size are copied from that table; D and trimming were computed from the DNA. The sample records approximately 980,000 clones, roughly 72% of which are singletons. Clones ranked in the top ten supply approximately 1.5% of the sample.

This record comes from a study of shared clonotypes between healthy human individuals (dated by TCRdb to about 2020). Regarding the research as a whole: Two women and a few men aged 18 to 49 years were included in the cohort. To estimate repertoire size and how much clonotype sharing occurs between individuals, the study deeply sequenced the blood TCR repertoires of roughly 5 healthy adults. Each donor's leukapheresis produced roughly between about 0.9 and 9.5 billion PBMCs. For each donor, CD4 naive and CD4 memory were each given three plates, CD8 naive was given two plates, and CD8 memory was given one plate. Libraries were prepared and TCR repertoires were sequenced by different laboratories using diverse techniques, in order to increase sequencing depth and limit assay-specific biases.

Here is what the overall study found, with its caveats: Roughly 5.2% of naive CD4, 3.5% of naive CD8, 2.3% of memory CD4, and 0.35% to 0.5% of memory CD8 clonotypes were shared across several donors. Based on pairwise subsampling, the degree of clonotype sharing among donors was expected to be affected by sequencing depth. The genetic and exposure-history diversity represented was limited by the small number of donors. Incomplete sequencing was indicated by rarefaction of sorted-subset datasets, despite the large sequencing depth. Only blood was sampled, and tissue TCR repertoires likely differ from those in blood. Compared with non-shared clonotypes, the clonotypes found in all four sorted-subset donors had higher generation probabilities. Larger estimated clonotype richness was generally found for naive subsets than for memory subsets.

Donors were healthy HIV-negative adults with no recently reported acute infections or vaccinations. Every donor was a Caucasian adult living in Nashville, Tennessee, USA. CD4+ T cells were enriched by magnetic negative selection, after which naive cells were positively selected on CD45RA and the negative fraction was taken as the memory subset. After blood collection by leukapheresis, PBMCs were isolated using Ficoll-Histopaque density gradient centrifugation and then cryopreserved in the vapor phase of liquid nitrogen. Analytical flow cytometry was used to check the purity and quantity of each magnetically sorted T cell population. Each sorted fraction had its genomic DNA isolated and then quantified by UV absorbance on a Nanodrop 2000c.

Material for sequencing was memory CD4+ T cells sorted from blood. The cell subset or site label corresponds to: CD45RA-negative fraction. This clonotype was obtained from a man aged 18 to 35 in good health. The receptor chain draws on TRBV10-2 and TRBJ2-7; 10 bases in the middle match TRBD1. The encoded CDR3 is CASSRDRGFYEQYF. The DNA reads TGCGCCAGCAGCCGGGACAGGGGATTCTACGAGCAGTACTTC.